This is a list of T cell receptor beta chains from one sample in a study of T cell repertoires in cytomegalovirus infection. MiXCR, applied by TCRdb to the reads, yields one record per CDR3 protein. The table includes about 700,000 distinct CDR3 sequences, roughly a third detected once. These receptors are not linked to any known antigen. This material consisted of cultured PBMCs, taken from culture after CMV antigen stimulation. Receptor source: a human donor in good health (CMV status not recorded). Some clones in this sample may be carry-over from other donors' samples. Both conserved end residues are part of each CDR3. A D gene is named only where the DNA matches it firmly. Some rows have no size entry. The others give once, few or many, or a class for an expanded clone.

D: .; J: TRBJ2-4; V: TRBV7-2; size: many; DNA: TGTGCCAGCGAGGGGGGGCCGGGAAACATTCAGTACTTC; CDR3: CASEGGPGNIQYF
D: .; J: TRBJ2-7; V: TRBV7-2; size: few; DNA: TGTGCCAGGGGCAGATACAGGAGACGCCCTTACGAGCAGTACTTC; CDR3: CARGRYRRRPYEQYF
D: TRBD2; J: TRBJ2-1; V: TRBV7-2; size: many; DNA: TGTGCCAGCAGCCTCAGAACGGGACTAGCTGTCAATGAGCAGTTCTTC; CDR3: CASSLRTGLAVNEQFF
D: .; J: TRBJ2-7; V: TRBV7-8; size: many; DNA: TGTGCCAGCAGTGAACGGGGCTACTACGAGCAGTACTTC; CDR3: CASSERGYYEQYF
D: .; J: TRBJ1-3; V: TRBV7-2; size: many; DNA: TGTGCCAGCAGCTCCCTGACAGCAAACTCTGGAAACACCATATATTTT; CDR3: CASSSLTANSGNTIYF
D: .; J: TRBJ1-3; V: TRBV4-1; size: few; DNA: TGCGCCAGCAGCCAACGGGCCCTCTCTGGAAACACCATATATTTT; CDR3: CASSQRALSGNTIYF
D: .; J: TRBJ2-3; V: TRBV28; size: .; DNA: TGTGCCAGCAGTTTCCCCAGGGAAGAGGTGGATACGCAGTATTTT; CDR3: CASSFPREEVDTQYF
D: .; J: TRBJ2-1; V: TRBV5-1; size: .; DNA: TGCGCCAGCAGCTTGAGGGTAGGGCCGTACAATGAGCAGTTCTTC; CDR3: CASSLRVGPYNEQFF
D: TRBD1; J: TRBJ1-1; V: TRBV14; size: .; DNA: TGTGCCAGCAGCCCCCAGGGGGCTAGCACTGAAGCTTTCTTT; CDR3: CASSPQGASTEAFF
D: TRBD2; J: TRBJ2-3; V: TRBV3-1; size: few; DNA: TGTGCCAGCAGCAACATCGGACTAGCGGGAACAGATACGCAGTATTTT; CDR3: CASSNIGLAGTDTQYF
D: .; J: TRBJ2-1; V: TRBV7-7; size: few; DNA: TGTGCCAGCAGCCCATCTACCGATGAGCAGTTCTTC; CDR3: CASSPSTDEQFF
D: .; J: TRBJ2-2; V: TRBV19; size: .; DNA: TGTGCCAGTAGTATTTTTGAGTCCGGGGAGCTGTTTTTT; CDR3: CASSIFESGELFF
D: .; J: TRBJ2-5; V: TRBV11-2; size: few; DNA: TGTGCCAGCAGTGACAGACAAGAGACCCAGTACTTC; CDR3: CASSDRQETQYF
D: .; J: TRBJ2-7; V: TRBV7-2; size: many; DNA: TGTGCCAGCAGCCGGCGGCCTTACGAGCAGTACTTC; CDR3: CASSRRPYEQYF
D: .; J: TRBJ2-1; V: TRBV19; size: .; DNA: TGTGCCAGGGAGCGGTTTTCTAGCTCCTACAATGAGCAGTTCTTC; CDR3: CARERFSSSYNEQFF
D: .; J: TRBJ1-4; V: TRBV4-1; size: .; DNA: TGCGCCAGCGCCGGAGGAGGGGAGAATGAAAAACTGTTTTTT; CDR3: CASAGGGENEKLFF
D: .; J: TRBJ1-1; V: TRBV7-2; size: many; DNA: TGTGCCAGCAGTGGTAACTTGAACACTGAAGCTTTCTTT; CDR3: CASSGNLNTEAFF
D: .; J: TRBJ2-1; V: TRBV7-2; size: many; DNA: TGTGCCAGCAGCTTATCGGTGGCCCCCACCTACAATGAGCAGTTCTTC; CDR3: CASSLSVAPTYNEQFF